This T cell receptor gamma chain was observed in a study of Vδ1+ human thymocytes. Looked up from germline, CDR1 is GITISATS and CDR2 is ISYDGTV (reference sequence). The CDR3 sequence is 15 residues long. After removal of 0 bases from V and 8 bases from J, the junction contained 9 bases not matched to a gene. On this clone itself: Its target is unknown.

Extracted RNA was reverse transcribed into cDNA. The CDR3 regions were amplified by multiplex PCR from V-gene primers to a constant-region primer. TCRdb re-called the multiplex PCR reads with CATT. The sample consists of about 6,500 gamma-chain clones, approximately 38% of them appearing once. Alphabeta T cells were depleted, then CD3+ Vdelta1+ Vdelta2- thymocytes were FACS-sorted. Study-level findings and limits: Unlike peripheral blood Vdelta1+ controls, thymic delta-chain sequences included around 18% Vdelta2 and few Vdelta3. Donors shared many TRG clonotypes but few TRD clonotypes. Thymic TRG and TRD repertoires appeared highly polyclonal.

The J gene is TRGJP2, the V gene TRGV9. The sequence derives from a boy in the first two years of life who had congenital heart surgery. The sample taken for sequencing was Vdelta1+ gamma-delta thymocytes from the thymus. Subset denoted: FACS-sorted CD3+ TCRalphabeta- TCRVdelta1+ TCRVdelta2- thymocytes. Here the CDR3 reads CALWEVKGGDWIKTF. CDR3 bases: TGTGCCTTGTGGGAGGTGAAGGGAGGAGATTGGATCAAGACGTTT.